The rows below give T cell receptor beta chains drawn from one sample of a study of T cells expressing NK-cell markers. With the 5' RACE reads reprocessed, TCRdb shows one record per CDR3 protein and no DNA. Reported are some 280,000 distinct CDR3 sequences; the ten largest clones contain under 0.5%. Input material: blood T cells: a sorted CD56 or NKG2C T cell subset, CD4+ or CD8+ T cells, or bulk PBMC T cells (not recorded which). These receptors all come from a man aged 18 to 30 in good health. The CDR3 runs from the conserved cysteine through the conserved F or W. The order of the fields is CDR3 protein, J gene, V gene.

CSARVGEAHQPQHF	TRBJ1-5	TRBV20-1
CSVHSSDIQYF	TRBJ2-4	TRBV29-1
CASSLQVAGNTEAFF	TRBJ1-1	TRBV7-8
CSAEAITDTQYF	TRBJ2-3	TRBV29-1
CASRAPSSYNEQFF	TRBJ2-1	TRBV5-6
CASNLGLTKNGELFF	TRBJ2-2	TRBV12-3/TRBV12-4
CASSPWDYSNQPQHF	TRBJ1-5	TRBV6-1
CASRRLGGRSVDEQFF	TRBJ2-1	TRBV4-2
CASSLEMSRQETQYF	TRBJ2-5	TRBV12-3/TRBV12-4
CSVERYFNGTQYF	TRBJ2-5	TRBV29-1
CASSEGSNYGYTF	TRBJ1-2	TRBV2
CASSGTARRGDTQYF	TRBJ2-3	TRBV12-3/TRBV12-4
CASSDFRTSGTKETQYF	TRBJ2-5	TRBV7-2
CASGQSDTQYF	TRBJ2-3	TRBV12-3/TRBV12-4
CASSTHSTGIYGYTF	TRBJ1-2	TRBV19
CASSLLAGPNTGELFF	TRBJ2-2	TRBV5-6
CASSSDTRTSPLHF	TRBJ1-6	TRBV5-6
CASSWADTQYF	TRBJ2-3	TRBV5-4
CASSSSTSGALYNEQFF	TRBJ2-1	TRBV12-3/TRBV12-4
CAWSHKGWDTEAFF	TRBJ1-1	TRBV30
CASSQGLTTGELFF	TRBJ2-2	TRBV3-1
CASSLGQTNSPLHF	TRBJ1-6	TRBV3-1
CSAGGVTEAFF	TRBJ1-1	TRBV20-1
CSAPRAGAGGSYGYTF	TRBJ1-2	TRBV20-1
CASSSRTTDTQYF	TRBJ2-3	TRBV11-3
CSAKTGSINEQYF	TRBJ2-7	TRBV20-1
CSVLRPGNTDTQYF	TRBJ2-3	TRBV29-1
CASSSLRGSYNEQFF	TRBJ2-1	TRBV7-8
CASSYSSSGSLINEQFF	TRBJ2-1	TRBV6-5
CASSQDLRGREQYF	TRBJ2-7	TRBV4-3
CASSNGLAKLTDTQYF	TRBJ2-3	TRBV7-2
CAWSVLNEQFF	TRBJ2-1	TRBV30
CASSFRWDMNTGELFF	TRBJ2-2	TRBV5-5
CASSLGGADNTEAFF	TRBJ1-1	TRBV7-9
CASSLEVMSVSSYNEQFF	TRBJ2-1	TRBV11-1
CAVNRGLGDTQYF	TRBJ2-3	TRBV10-3
CATSDSGQSIKPQHF	TRBJ1-5	TRBV24-1
CAISDHRHTGELFF	TRBJ2-2	TRBV10-3
CSVAGTGGFMGANVLTF	TRBJ2-6	TRBV29-1
CASSSERDLVGELFF	TRBJ2-2	TRBV5-1
CASSQRGANTEAFF	TRBJ1-1	TRBV5-5
CASSPVAHHDTQYF	TRBJ2-3	TRBV12-3/TRBV12-4
CASSYSSGTGANVLTF	TRBJ2-6	TRBV6-5
CASSFVGGSTIYF	TRBJ1-3	TRBV27
CAISEGSGLVAFF	TRBJ1-1	TRBV10-3
CASSQDPQGEETQYF	TRBJ2-5	TRBV4-2
CSVDETGAYNEQFF	TRBJ2-1	TRBV29-1
CASSRGTEYEQYF	TRBJ2-7	TRBV7-3
CSALGQIDYGYTF	TRBJ1-2	TRBV20-1
CSATETSGRSYEQYF	TRBJ2-7	TRBV20-1
CASTSRAGNEQFF	TRBJ2-1	TRBV7-2
CASSPRHAEETQYF	TRBJ2-5	TRBV18
CASSSYFRTSGRMNEQFF	TRBJ2-1	TRBV4-2